Each of the 14 T cell receptor beta chains below was sequenced from the same sample in a study of spatial heterogeneity in lung cancer. Noted time point: sample taken at primary tumor resection. TCRdb used MiXCR to reprocess the 5' RACE reads, holding one entry per CDR3 protein. The profile shows approximately 66,000 distinct CDR3 sequences, about 6.3% of them singletons. Sequencing was performed on PBMCs, taken at surgery. The source is a female donor with early-stage non-small cell lung cancer.

This chain connects TRBV7-9 to TRBJ2-5, with 10 bases fitting TRBD1. Germline CDR1 SEHNR, CDR2 FQNEAQ (reference sequence). This CDR3 region has 17 residues. V lost 3 bases to trimming and J lost 3 bases; unmatched junction nucleotides: 10. The CDR3 nucleotides read TGTGCCAGCAGCTTGTGTCCTTCCGGGACAGGGGAAGAGACCCAGTACTTC. Its translation is CASSLCPSGTGEETQYF.

This clonotype was observed many times. The rearrangement uses TRBV7-2 and TRBJ1-4; D is unresolved. Trimming took 5 bases from V and 8 from J, leaving 15 bases between them. CDR3 length: 14 residues. The germline CDR1 and CDR2 sequences are SGHTA and FQGNSA. This CDR3 reads CASSLLPLGEKLFF. CDR3 in DNA: TGTGCCAGCAGCCTTCTCCCACTGGGCGAAAAACTGTTTTTT.

This clonotype has ten or more counts. The chain carries TRBV5-6 and TRBJ2-2; 10 bases are shared with TRBD2. Germline values: CDR1 SGHDT, CDR2 YYEEEE. CDR3 length: 18 residues. The ends lost 5 bases at V and 0 bases at J; junction bases unmatched: 10. In nucleotides, the CDR3 is TGTGCCAGCAGTCCAGCGGGGGGGCACGGTTCGAACACCGGGGAGCTGTTTTTT. Amino acid sequence: CASSPAGGHGSNTGELFF.

This clonotype occurred many times. V usage is TRBV18 and J usage is TRBJ1-1, with a weak D call TRBD1 (5 bases). Trimming pared 6 bases from V and 6 bases from J, leaving 11 bases between. This CDR3 has 12 amino acids. Germline-derived CDR1 and CDR2 are KGHSH and LQKENI. The CDR3 reads CASSLGGAEAFF. The CDR3 region has the DNA TGTGCCAGCTCGCTCGGGGGGGCTGAAGCTTTCTTT.

This chain uses TRBV6-1 with TRBJ1-6; D is perhaps TRBD1 (5 bases). Germline V gene lookup returns CDR1 MNHNS and CDR2 SASEGT. Between the trimmed V and J ends, which lost 7 bases and 5 bases, there was a span of 12 bases. CDR3 length equals 14 residues. The CDR3 DNA sequence: TGTGCCAGCATTCCGGGACGGAATAATTCACCCCTCCACTTT. Translating it yields CASIPGRNNSPLHF.

This clonotype has a count of ten or more. The chain has TRBV7-9 and TRBJ2-3; D tentatively fits TRBD1 or TRBD2 (5 bases each). Trimming took off 2 bases at V and 13 bases at J, with 16 bases between the two ends. The CDR3 covers 13 residues. Germline V gives CDR1 SEHNR, CDR2 FQNEAQ (reference sequence). The CDR3 sequence is CASSLSGAATEYF. CDR3 sequence (DNA): TGTGCCAGCAGCTTATCCGGGGCAGCGACAGAGTATTTT.

This clonotype was counted at least ten times. The genes are TRBV12-3 or TRBV12-4 and TRBJ1-3, with D perhaps TRBD1 (5 bases). Trimming left V 4 bases short and J 1 base short, with 5 bases between. The CDR3 length is 13 residues. CDR3 in amino acids: CASSSGSGNTIYF. The CDR3, as DNA: TGTGCCAGCAGTTCAGGGTCTGGAAACACCATATATTTT.

J is TRBJ2-6 and V is TRBV28, with TRBD1 as a possible D gene (6 bases). CDR3 length: 14 residues. Germline CDR1 MDHEN, CDR2 SYDVKM. Trimming cost V 6 bases and J 3 bases, with 9 bases left between them. CDR3 in DNA: TGTGCCAGCAGCAGGGGCGATGGGGCCAACGTCCTGACTTTC. This sequence encodes CASSRGDGANVLTF.

This clonotype appeared many times. This sequence joins TRBV12-3 or TRBV12-4 and TRBJ2-2; the match to TRBD1 covers 8 bases. J gave up 0 bases and V 6 bases, and 6 bases lay outside the gene matches. CDR3 length equals 16 residues. The CDR3 reads CASRPRTGSNTGELFF. The CDR3 coding sequence is TGTGCCAGCAGGCCACGGACAGGGTCGAACACCGGGGAGCTGTTTTTT.

Regarding this clonotype: This may be a read error, as it is one base from a much larger clone. This rearrangement joins TRBV4-2 to TRBJ1-1, with 8 bases identical to TRBD1. CDR3 length equals 14 residues. The germline gives CDR1 LGHNA, CDR2 YNFKEQ. CDR3 residues: CTSSQGQGNTEAFF. The CDR3 nucleotides are TGTACCAGCAGCCAAGGACAGGGGAACACTGAAGCTTTCTTT.

The rearrangement links TRBV6-2 or TRBV6-3 to TRBJ1-5, with D tentatively TRBD1 (6 bases). Germline V gene sequence: CDR1 MNHEY, CDR2 SVGEGT. This CDR3 spans 13 amino acids. Trimming cost V 8 bases and J 8 bases, with 16 bases left between them. The CDR3 DNA reads TGTGCCAGCTACCGTAGCCCAGGGGAGCCCCAGCATTTT. This encodes CASYRSPGEPQHF.

The V gene is TRBV7-3, the J gene TRBJ2-3, with 8 bases that match TRBD1. The CDR3 is 16 residues long. V lost 4 bases to trimming and J lost 4 bases; unmatched junction nucleotides: 10. Germline CDR1 SGHTA, CDR2 FQGTGA. The CDR3 DNA sequence: TGTGCCAGCAGCTCAGAAGGGACAGGTGTTGCAGATACGCAGTATTTT. This codes for CASSSEGTGVADTQYF.

This sequence joins TRBV4-1 and TRBJ1-2; TRBD1 agrees at 8 bases. The germline V gene has CDR1 MGHRA and CDR2 YSYEKL. V lost 0 bases to trimming and J lost 8 bases; unmatched junction nucleotides: 2. The CDR3 totals 13 residues. The CDR3 protein is CASSQDSGGGYTF. CDR3 in DNA: TGCGCCAGCAGCCAAGACTCAGGGGGCGGCTACACCTTC.

CDR3 sequence: CASSYSNAQPQHF. The CDR3 DNA follows: TGTGCCAGCAGTTACTCAAATGCTCAGCCCCAGCATTTT. This chain uses TRBV6-2 or TRBV6-3 with TRBJ1-5; no firm D call. Germline V lookup: CDR1 MNHEY, CDR2 SVGEGT. The CDR3 has 13 amino acids. V was pared by 0 bases and J by 6 bases, with 6 bases between.